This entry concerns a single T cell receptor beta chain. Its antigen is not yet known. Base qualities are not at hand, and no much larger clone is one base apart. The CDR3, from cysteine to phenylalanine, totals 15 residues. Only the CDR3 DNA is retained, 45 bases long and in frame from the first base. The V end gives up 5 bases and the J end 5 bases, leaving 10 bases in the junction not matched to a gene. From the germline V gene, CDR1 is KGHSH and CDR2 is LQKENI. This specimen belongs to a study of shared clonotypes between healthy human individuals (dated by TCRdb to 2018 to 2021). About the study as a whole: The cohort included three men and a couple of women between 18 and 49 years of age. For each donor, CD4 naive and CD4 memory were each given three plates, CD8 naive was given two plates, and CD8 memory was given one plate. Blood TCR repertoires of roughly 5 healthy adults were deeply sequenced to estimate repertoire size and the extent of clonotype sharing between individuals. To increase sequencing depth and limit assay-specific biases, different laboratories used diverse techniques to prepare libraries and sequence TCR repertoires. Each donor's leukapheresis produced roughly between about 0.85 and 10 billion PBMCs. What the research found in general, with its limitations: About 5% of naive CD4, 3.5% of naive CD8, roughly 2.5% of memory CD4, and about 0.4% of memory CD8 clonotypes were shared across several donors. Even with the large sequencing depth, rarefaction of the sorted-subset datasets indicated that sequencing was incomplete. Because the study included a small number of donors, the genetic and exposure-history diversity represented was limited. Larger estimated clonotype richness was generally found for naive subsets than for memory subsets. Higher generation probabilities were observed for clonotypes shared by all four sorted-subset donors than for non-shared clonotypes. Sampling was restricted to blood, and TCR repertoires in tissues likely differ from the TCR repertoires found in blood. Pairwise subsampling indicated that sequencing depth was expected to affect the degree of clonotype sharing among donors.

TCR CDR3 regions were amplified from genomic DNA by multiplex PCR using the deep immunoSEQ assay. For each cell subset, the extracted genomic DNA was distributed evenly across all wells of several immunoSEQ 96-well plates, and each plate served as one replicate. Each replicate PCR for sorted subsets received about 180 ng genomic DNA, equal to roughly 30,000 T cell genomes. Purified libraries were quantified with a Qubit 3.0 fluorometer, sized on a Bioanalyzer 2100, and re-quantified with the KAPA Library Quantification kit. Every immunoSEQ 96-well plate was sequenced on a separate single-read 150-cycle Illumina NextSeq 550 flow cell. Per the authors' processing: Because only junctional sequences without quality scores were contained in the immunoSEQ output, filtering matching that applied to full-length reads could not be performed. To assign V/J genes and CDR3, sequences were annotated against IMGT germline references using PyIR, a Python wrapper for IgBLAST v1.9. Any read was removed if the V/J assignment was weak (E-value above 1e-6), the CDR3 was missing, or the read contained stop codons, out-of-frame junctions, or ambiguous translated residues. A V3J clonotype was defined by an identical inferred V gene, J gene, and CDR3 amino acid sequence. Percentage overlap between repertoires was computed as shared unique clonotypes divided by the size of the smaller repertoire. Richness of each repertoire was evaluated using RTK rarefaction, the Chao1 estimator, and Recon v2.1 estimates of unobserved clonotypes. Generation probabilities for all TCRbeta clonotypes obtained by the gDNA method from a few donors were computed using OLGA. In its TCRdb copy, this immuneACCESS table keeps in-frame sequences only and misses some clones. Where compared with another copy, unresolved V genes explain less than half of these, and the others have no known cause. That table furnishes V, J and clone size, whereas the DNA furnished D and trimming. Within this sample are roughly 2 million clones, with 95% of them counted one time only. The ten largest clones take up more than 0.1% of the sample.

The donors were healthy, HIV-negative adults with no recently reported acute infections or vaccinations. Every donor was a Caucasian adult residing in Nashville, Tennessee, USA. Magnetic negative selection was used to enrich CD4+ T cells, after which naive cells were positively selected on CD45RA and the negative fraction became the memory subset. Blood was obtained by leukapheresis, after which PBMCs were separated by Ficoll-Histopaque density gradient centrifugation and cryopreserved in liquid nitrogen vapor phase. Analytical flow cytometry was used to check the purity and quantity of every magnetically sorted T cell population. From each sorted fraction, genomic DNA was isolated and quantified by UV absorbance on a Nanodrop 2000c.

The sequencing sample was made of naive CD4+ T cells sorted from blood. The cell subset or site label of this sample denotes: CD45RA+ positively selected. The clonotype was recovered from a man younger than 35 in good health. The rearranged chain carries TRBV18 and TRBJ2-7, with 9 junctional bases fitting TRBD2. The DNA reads TGTGCCAGCTCATCGGATTCTAGCGGGAACCACGAGCAGTACTTC. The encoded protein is CASSSDSSGNHEQYF.